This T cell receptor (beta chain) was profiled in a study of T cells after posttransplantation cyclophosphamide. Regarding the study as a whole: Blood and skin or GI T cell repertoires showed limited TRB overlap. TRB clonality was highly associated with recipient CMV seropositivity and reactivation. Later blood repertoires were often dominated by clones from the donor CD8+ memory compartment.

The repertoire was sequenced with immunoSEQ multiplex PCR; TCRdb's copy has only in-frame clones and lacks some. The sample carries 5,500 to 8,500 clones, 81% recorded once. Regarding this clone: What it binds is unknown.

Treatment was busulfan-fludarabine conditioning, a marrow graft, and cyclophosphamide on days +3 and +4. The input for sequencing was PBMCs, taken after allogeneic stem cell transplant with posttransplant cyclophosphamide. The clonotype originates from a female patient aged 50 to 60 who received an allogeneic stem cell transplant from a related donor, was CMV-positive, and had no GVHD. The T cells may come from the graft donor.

The CDR3 nucleotides are TGCGCCAGCAGCGTCGACAGAGTCCAAGAGACCCAGTACTTC. Its translation: CASSVDRVQETQYF. The V gene is TRBV5-1, the J gene TRBJ2-5; weak D call: TRBD1 (5 bases). Trimming took off 4 bases at V and 1 base at J, with 11 bases between the two ends. The germline V gene has CDR1 SGHRS and CDR2 YFSETQ. This CDR3 is built from 14 residues. Full variable domain (outside the CDR3, taken from reference TRBV5-1 and TRBJ2-5): KAGVTQTPRYLIKTRGQQVTLSCSPISGHRSVSWYQQTPGQGLQFLFEYFSETQRNKGNFPGRFSGRQFSNSRSEMNVSTLELGDSALYLCASSVDRVQETQYFGPGTRLLVL.